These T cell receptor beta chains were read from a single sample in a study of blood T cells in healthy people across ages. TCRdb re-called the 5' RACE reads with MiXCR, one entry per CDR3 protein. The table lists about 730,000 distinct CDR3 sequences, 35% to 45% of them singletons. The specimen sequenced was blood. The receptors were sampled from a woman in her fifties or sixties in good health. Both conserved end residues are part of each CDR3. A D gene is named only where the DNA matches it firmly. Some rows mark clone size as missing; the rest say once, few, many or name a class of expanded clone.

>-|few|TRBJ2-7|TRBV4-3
TGCGCCAGCCGGGAGCACTTTTACGAGCAGTACTTC
CASREHFYEQYF
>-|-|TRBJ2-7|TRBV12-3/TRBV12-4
TGTGCCAGCAGCCCAACTCGGCCACGGACCTACGAGCAGTACTTC
CASSPTRPRTYEQYF
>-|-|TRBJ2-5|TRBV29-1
TGCAGCGTTGTTCCCCCCCCGGGGAACCAAGAGACCCAGTACTTC
CSVVPPPGNQETQYF
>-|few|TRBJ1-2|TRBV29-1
TGCAGCGTTGACCCCGCGTGGGGGGCAGGTGGCTACACCTTC
CSVDPAWGAGGYTF
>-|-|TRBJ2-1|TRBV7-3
TGTGCCAGCAGCTTTGGTCCCCCGCCCAATGAGCAGTTCTTC
CASSFGPPPNEQFF
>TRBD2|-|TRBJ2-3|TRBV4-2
TGTGCCAGCAGCCCGCAGACTAGCGGGATGTCGGATACGCAGTATTTT
CASSPQTSGMSDTQYF
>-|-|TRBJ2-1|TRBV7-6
TGTGCCAGCAGCTTAGTAGGGGGGGGGTTGGATGAGCAGTTCTTC
CASSLVGGGLDEQFF
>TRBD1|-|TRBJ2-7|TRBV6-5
TGTGCCAGCAGTTACAAACTTTCCGGGACAGGAGCCTACGAGCAGTACTTC
CASSYKLSGTGAYEQYF
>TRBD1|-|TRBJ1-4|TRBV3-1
TGTGCCAGCACCGCAGGAGACAGGGCAAATGAAAAACTGTTTTTT
CASTAGDRANEKLFF
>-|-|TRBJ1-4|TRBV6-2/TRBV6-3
TGTGCCAGCATCCCGGGACCTTCAACTAATGAGAAACTGTTTTTT
CASIPGPSTNEKLFF
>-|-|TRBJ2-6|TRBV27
TGTGCCAGCAGTTCGCTCAGCTCTGGGACCAACGTCCTGACTTTC
CASSSLSSGTNVLTF
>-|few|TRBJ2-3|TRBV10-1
TGCGCCAGCAGTGAGAGGGGGAACACAGATACGCAGTATTTT
CASSERGNTDTQYF
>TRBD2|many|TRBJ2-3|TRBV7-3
TGTGCCAGCAGCCCCGGGACTAGCGGCACAGATACGCAGTATTTT
CASSPGTSGTDTQYF
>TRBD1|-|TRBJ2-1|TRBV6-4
TGTGCCAGCAGTGTCCAGGGGGATTTAACCTACAATGAGCAGTTCTTC
CASSVQGDLTYNEQFF
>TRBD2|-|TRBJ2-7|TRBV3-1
TGTGCCAGCAGCCAAGATGGCCTAGCGGGAGGCAATGAGCAGTACTTC
CASSQDGLAGGNEQYF
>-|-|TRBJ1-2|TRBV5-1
TGCGCCAGCAGCTCCGACGGTGACTATGGCTACACCTTC
CASSSDGDYGYTF
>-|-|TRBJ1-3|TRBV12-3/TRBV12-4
TGTGCCAGCAGCTCCGGGACCCCTAGGCCTGGAAACACCATATATTTT
CASSSGTPRPGNTIYF
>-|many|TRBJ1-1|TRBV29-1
TGCAGCCCGACCGGGACATTGGGCACTGAAGCTTTCTTT
CSPTGTLGTEAFF